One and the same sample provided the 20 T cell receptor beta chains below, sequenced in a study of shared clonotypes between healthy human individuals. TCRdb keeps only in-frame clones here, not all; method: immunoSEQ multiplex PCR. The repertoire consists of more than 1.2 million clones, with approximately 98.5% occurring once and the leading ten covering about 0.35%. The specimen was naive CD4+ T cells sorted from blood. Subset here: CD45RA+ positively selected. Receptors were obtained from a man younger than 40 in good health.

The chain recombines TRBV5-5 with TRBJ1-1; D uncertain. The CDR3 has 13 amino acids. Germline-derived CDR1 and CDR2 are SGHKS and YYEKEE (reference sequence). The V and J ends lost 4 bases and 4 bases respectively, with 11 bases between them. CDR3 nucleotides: TGTGCCAGCAGCGAATCGGTTGCCACTGAAGCTTTCTTT. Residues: CASSESVATEAFF.

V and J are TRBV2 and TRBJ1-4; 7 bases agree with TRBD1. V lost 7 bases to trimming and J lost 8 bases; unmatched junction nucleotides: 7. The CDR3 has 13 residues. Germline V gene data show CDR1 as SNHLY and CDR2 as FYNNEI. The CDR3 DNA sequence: TGTGCCAGCATGGGGACAGCCGAGGAAAAACTGTTTTTT. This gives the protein CASMGTAEEKLFF.

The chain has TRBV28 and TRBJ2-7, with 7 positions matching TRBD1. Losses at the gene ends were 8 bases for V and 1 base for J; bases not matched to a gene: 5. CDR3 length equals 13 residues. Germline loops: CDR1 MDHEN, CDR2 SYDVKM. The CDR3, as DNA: TGTGCCAGCGGGACAGACACATCCTACGAGCAGTACTTC. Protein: CASGTDTSYEQYF.

CDR3 coding DNA: TGTGCCAGCAGTAGGTCTTTCGGTTCCTACGAGCAGTACTTC. It yields the protein CASSRSFGSYEQYF. The rearrangement joins TRBV25-1 to TRBJ2-7, with D uncertain. Germline CDR1 and CDR2: MGHDK and SYGVNS. The CDR3 has 14 residues. Trimming shortened V by 5 bases and J by 1 base, and 12 bases separated the two germline ends.

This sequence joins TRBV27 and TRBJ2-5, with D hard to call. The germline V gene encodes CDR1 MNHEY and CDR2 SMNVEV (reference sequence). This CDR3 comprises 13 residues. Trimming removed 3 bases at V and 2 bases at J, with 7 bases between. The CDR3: CASSFVGQETQYF. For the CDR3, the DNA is TGTGCCAGCAGTTTTGTGGGGCAAGAGACCCAGTACTTC.

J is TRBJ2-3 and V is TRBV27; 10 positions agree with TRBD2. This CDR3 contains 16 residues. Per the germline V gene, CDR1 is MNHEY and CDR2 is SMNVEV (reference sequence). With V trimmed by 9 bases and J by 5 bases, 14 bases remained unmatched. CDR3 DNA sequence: TGTGCCAGTGCCCCTCATAGCGCTAGCGGGAGAGATACGCAGTATTTT. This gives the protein CASAPHSASGRDTQYF.

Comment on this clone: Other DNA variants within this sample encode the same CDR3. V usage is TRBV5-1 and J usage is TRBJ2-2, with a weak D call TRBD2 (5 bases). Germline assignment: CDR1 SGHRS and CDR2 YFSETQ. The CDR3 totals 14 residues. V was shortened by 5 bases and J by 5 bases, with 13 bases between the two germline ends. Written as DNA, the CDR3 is TGCGCCAGCAGGTCAGGCCGAGGGACCGGGGAGCTGTTTTTT. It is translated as CASRSGRGTGELFF.

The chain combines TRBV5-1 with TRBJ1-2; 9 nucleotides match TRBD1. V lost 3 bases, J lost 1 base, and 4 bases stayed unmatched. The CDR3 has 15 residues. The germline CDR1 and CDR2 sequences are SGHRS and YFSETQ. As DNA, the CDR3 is TGCGCCAGCAGCTCAGGGACAGGGAATAACTATGGCTACACCTTC. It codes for CASSSGTGNNYGYTF.

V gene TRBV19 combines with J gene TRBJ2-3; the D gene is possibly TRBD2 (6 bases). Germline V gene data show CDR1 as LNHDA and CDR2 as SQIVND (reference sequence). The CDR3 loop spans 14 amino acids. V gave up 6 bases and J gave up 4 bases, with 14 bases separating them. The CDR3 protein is CASSVVWGADTQYF. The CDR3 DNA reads TGTGCCAGTAGCGTGGTTTGGGGGGCAGATACGCAGTATTTT.

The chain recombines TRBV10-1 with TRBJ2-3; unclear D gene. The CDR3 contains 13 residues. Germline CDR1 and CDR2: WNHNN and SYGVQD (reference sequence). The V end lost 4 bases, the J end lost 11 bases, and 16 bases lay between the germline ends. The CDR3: CASSAEGGEGQYF. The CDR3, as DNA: TGCGCCAGCAGTGCGGAAGGTGGCGAAGGGCAGTATTTT.

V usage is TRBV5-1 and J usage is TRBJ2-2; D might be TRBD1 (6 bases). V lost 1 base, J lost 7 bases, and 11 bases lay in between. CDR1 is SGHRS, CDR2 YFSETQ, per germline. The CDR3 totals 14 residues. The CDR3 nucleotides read TGCGCCAGCAGCTTGAATATAGGGGGCGGGGAGCTGTTTTTT. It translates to CASSLNIGGGELFF.

Here the CDR3 reads CASSSPPRQGGYTF. CDR3 sequence (DNA): TGTGCCAGCAGCTCCCCCCCCAGGCAGGGAGGCTACACCTTC. The chain recombines TRBV7-8 with TRBJ1-2; perhaps TRBD1 as D (5 bases). Trimming pared 4 bases from V and 8 bases from J, leaving 17 bases between. Germline V gives CDR1 SGHVS, CDR2 FQNEAQ. The CDR3 is made up of 14 amino acids. The whole variable domain, remainder taken from reference TRBV7-8 and TRBJ1-2, is GAGVSQSPRYKVAKRGQDVALRCDPISGHVSLFWYQQALGQGPEFLTYFQNEAQLDKSGLPSDRFFAERPEGSVSTLKIQRTQQEDSAVYLCASSSPPRQGGYTFGSGTRLTVV.

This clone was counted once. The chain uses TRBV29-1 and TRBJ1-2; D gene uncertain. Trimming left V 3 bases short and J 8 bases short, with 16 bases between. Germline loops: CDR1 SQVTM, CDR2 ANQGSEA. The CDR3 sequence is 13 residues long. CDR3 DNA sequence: TGCAGCGTTGATTCAGGCAGGACTCACGGCTACACCTTC. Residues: CSVDSGRTHGYTF. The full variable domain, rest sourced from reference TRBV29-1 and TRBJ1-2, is SAVISQKPSRDICQRGTSLTIQCQVDSQVTMMFWYRQQPGQSLTLIATANQGSEATYESGFVIDKFPISRPNLTFSTLTVSNMSPEDSSIYLCSVDSGRTHGYTFGSGTRLTVV.

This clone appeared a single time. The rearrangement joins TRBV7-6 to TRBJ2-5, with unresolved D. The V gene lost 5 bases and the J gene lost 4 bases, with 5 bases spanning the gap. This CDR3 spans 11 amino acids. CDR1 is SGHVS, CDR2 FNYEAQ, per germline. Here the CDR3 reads CASSPGETQYF. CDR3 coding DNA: TGTGCCAGCAGCCCCGGAGAGACCCAGTACTTC.

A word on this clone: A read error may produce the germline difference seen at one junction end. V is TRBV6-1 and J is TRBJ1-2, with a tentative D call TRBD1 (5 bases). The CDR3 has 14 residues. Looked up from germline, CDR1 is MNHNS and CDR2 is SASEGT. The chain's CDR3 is CASSEAGTGRAYPF. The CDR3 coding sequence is TGTGCCAGCAGTGAAGCCGGGACCGGGCGGGCCTATCCCTTC.

This chain's CDR3 is CASSGEFYYGYTF. The CDR3 nucleotides are TGTGCCAGCAGTGGAGAATTCTACTATGGCTACACCTTC. The V and J genes are TRBV6-1 and TRBJ1-2; D remains unclear. Germline CDR1 MNHNS, CDR2 SASEGT. There are 13 residues in the CDR3. V was cut by 4 bases and J by 3 bases, with 9 bases left in between.

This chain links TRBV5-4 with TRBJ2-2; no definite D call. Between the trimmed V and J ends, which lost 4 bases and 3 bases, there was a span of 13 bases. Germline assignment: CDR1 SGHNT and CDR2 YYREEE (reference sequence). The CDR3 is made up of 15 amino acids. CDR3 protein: CASSPPGADTGELFF. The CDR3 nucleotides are TGTGCCAGCAGCCCGCCGGGTGCCGACACCGGGGAGCTGTTTTTT. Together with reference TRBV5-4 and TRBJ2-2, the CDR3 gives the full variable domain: ETGVTQSPTHLIKTRGQQVTLRCSSQSGHNTVSWYQQALGQGPQFIFQYYREEENGRGNFPPRFSGLQFPNYSSELNVNALELDDSALYLCASSPPGADTGELFFGEGSRLTVL.

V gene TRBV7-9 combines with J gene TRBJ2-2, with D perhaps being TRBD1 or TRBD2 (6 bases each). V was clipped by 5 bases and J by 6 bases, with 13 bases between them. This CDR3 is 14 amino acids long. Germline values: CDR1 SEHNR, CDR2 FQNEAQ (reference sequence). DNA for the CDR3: TGTGCCAGCAGCCCCACGGGGGCCGCCGGGGAGCTGTTTTTT. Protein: CASSPTGAAGELFF.

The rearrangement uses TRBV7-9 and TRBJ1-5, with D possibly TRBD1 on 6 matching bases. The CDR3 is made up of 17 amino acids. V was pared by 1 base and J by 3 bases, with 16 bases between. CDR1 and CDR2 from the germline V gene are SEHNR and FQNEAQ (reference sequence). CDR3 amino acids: CASSLGLGGGDNQPQHF. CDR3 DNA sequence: TGTGCCAGCAGCTTAGGTCTAGGAGGGGGAGACAATCAGCCCCAGCATTTT.

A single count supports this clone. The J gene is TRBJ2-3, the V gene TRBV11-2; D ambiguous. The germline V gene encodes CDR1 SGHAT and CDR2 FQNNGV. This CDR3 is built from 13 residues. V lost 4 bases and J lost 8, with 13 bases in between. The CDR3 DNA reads TGTGCCAGCAGCTCGCTAGTAATCCGTACGCAGTATTTT. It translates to CASSSLVIRTQYF.